Presented here are 10 T cell receptor beta chains from one specimen sequenced in a study of T cells in Graves' hyperthyroidism and ophthalmopathy. Amplification targeted TCR beta CDR3 regions from RNA transcripts. The HTBI primer set was used in a first-round RT-PCR of the TCR CDR3. TCRdb reanalysed the multiplex PCR reads using MiXCR and keeps one entry per CDR3 protein. This sample carries 380,000 or so distinct CDR3 sequences, roughly 14% of them seen once, and the ten largest clones take more than 20%. The sample was blood. The receptor set was obtained from a man aged 30 to 45 with Graves' hyperthyroidism that later progressed to Graves' ophthalmopathy.

This clonotype showed up just a few times. The V gene is TRBV6-1, the J gene TRBJ1-2; TRBD1 agrees at 8 bases. Germline CDR1 and CDR2: MNHNS and SASEGT. CDR3 length: 13 residues. With 8 bases clipped from V and 0 bases from J, the junction kept 2 bases outside the gene matches. CDR3 sequence reads: CASRQGTNYGYTF. CDR3 bases: TGTGCCAGCCGACAGGGGACTAACTATGGCTACACCTTC.

V is TRBV28 and J is TRBJ2-1; 9 bases agree with TRBD2. This CDR3 comprises 16 residues. V trimming: 0 bases; J trimming: 6 bases; junction bases outside the gene matches: 6. Per germline, CDR1 MDHEN and CDR2 SYDVKM. This CDR3 is CASSLWGGGAGNEQFF. The CDR3 nucleotides read TGTGCCAGCAGTTTATGGGGCGGGGGGGCGGGCAATGAGCAGTTCTTC. The complete variable domain, with remaining parts taken from reference TRBV28 and TRBJ2-1, reads DVKVTQSSRYLVKRTGEKVFLECVQDMDHENMFWYRQDPGLGLRLIYFSYDVKMKEKGDIPEGYSVSREKKERFSLILESASTNQTSMYLCASSLWGGGAGNEQFFGPGTRLTVL.

This clonotype has at least ten counts. CDR3 sequence reads: CASSSLYRGSGNTIYF. The DNA of the CDR3 is TGTGCCAGCAGTTCCCTCTACAGGGGATCGGGAAACACCATATATTTT. The chain has TRBV27 and TRBJ1-3; TRBD1 matches at 7 bases. This CDR3 is built from 16 residues. V gave up 4 bases and J gave up 4 bases; unmatched junction bases: 10. The germline V gene encodes CDR1 MNHEY and CDR2 SMNVEV (reference sequence).

A note on this clonotype: A read error may be the cause here, since a much bigger clone is one base away. The chain employs TRBV30 and TRBJ1-2, with a weak D call TRBD1 (5 bases). In germline, CDR1 is GTSNPN, CDR2 SVGIG (reference sequence). V was shortened by 6 bases and J by 3 bases, with 26 bases between the two germline ends. The length of the CDR3 is 17 residues. The CDR3 protein is CACQAWGGPKVYYGYTF. The CDR3 DNA follows: TGTGCCTGCCAAGCCTGGGGGGGTCCTAAAGTCTACTATGGCTACACCTTC.

This clonotype occurred many times. This chain connects TRBV7-2 to TRBJ2-3; D is possibly TRBD1 or TRBD2 (5 bases each). The CDR3 extends over 14 amino acids. V shed 3 bases and J shed 2 bases, with 9 bases lying between them. The V gene's germline CDR1 is SGHTA and CDR2 FQGNSA. For the CDR3, the DNA is TGTGCCAGCAGCTTCACGGGGACCACAGATACGCAGTATTTT. It codes for CASSFTGTTDTQYF.

A few counts support this clonotype. The V call is TRBV7-9, the J call TRBJ2-2; no clear D gene. V gave up 0 bases and J gave up 4 bases, with 9 bases separating them. The CDR3 loop spans 15 amino acids. Per the germline V gene, CDR1 is SEHNR and CDR2 is FQNEAQ (reference sequence). The CDR3 DNA is TGTGCCAGCAGCTTAGCGTTAGGCCCCACCGGGGAGCTGTTTTTT. This encodes CASSLALGPTGELFF.

This clonotype was counted between two and nine times. The J gene is TRBJ2-3, the V gene TRBV3-1, with 9 bases that match TRBD1. CDR1 and CDR2 from the germline V gene are LGHDT and YNNKEL (reference sequence). This CDR3 is built from 15 residues. J lost 3 bases, V lost 5 bases, and 6 bases had no gene match. In DNA form, the CDR3 reads TGTGCCAGCAGCAAGATTGGACAGGGGACAGATACGCAGTATTTT. The encoded protein is CASSKIGQGTDTQYF.

This clonotype was observed many times. This rearrangement joins TRBV12-3 or TRBV12-4 to TRBJ2-5; D may be TRBD1 (5 bases). V shed 7 bases and J shed 5 bases, with 14 bases lying between them. The CDR3 runs 13 residues. In nucleotides, the CDR3 is TGTGCCAGCACCCTTCGGCACAGGGAGACCCAGTACTTC. Its translation: CASTLRHRETQYF.

Concerning this clonotype: A much larger clone sits a single nucleotide away, making a read error possible. The V call is TRBV11-2, the J call TRBJ1-2, with no clear D. The CDR3 runs to 15 residues. The V end lost 5 bases, the J end lost 2 bases, and 15 bases lay between the germline ends. Germline V gene sequence: CDR1 SGHAT, CDR2 FQNNGV. The CDR3 coding sequence is TGTGCCAGCAGCCCCCCTCAAGACTCCAACTATGGCTACACCTTC. Translated: CASSPPQDSNYGYTF.

This clonotype has ten or more counts. The chain has TRBV7-8 and TRBJ1-4; D perhaps matches TRBD1 (6 bases). V lost 1 base to trimming and J lost 8 bases, with 17 bases between them. The CDR3 has 16 amino acids. Germline CDR1 reads SGHVS; CDR2 reads FQNEAQ. The CDR3 sequence is CASSLGWTQGREKLFF. The CDR3 DNA sequence: TGTGCCAGCAGCTTAGGATGGACTCAGGGGAGGGAAAAACTGTTTTTT.